The 18 T cell receptor beta chains given below trace back to one sample, sequenced in a study of blood T cell repertoires in COVID-19. TCRdb's copy holds only in-frame clones and misses some; the assay was immunoSEQ multiplex PCR. The table shows about 150,000 clones, with around 89% occurring only once. Input material: peripheral blood. All receptors derive from a man younger than 35 with COVID-19, enrolled during active disease.

Points on this clone: At one end, the junction sequence differs from germline, possibly due to a read error. This sequence joins TRBV7-9 and TRBJ1-4, with D perhaps TRBD1 (5 bases). The CDR3 totals 14 residues. Germline CDR1 and CDR2: SEHNR and FQNEAQ (reference sequence). The CDR3 nucleotides are TGTGCCAGCAGCGAACAGGAGTATAATGAAAAACTGCTTTTT. Protein product: CASSEQEYNEKLLF.

V is TRBV5-5 and J is TRBJ2-2; 10 nucleotides align to TRBD2. Germline loops: CDR1 SGHKS, CDR2 YYEKEE (reference sequence). The CDR3 totals 17 residues. The ends lost 4 bases at V and 0 bases at J; junction bases unmatched: 6. DNA of the CDR3: TGTGCCAGCAGCGCCCCTAGCGGGGGTACGAACACCGGGGAGCTGTTTTTT. It specifies CASSAPSGGTNTGELFF.

The rearrangement uses TRBV27 and TRBJ2-7; D is possibly TRBD2 (7 bases). The length of the CDR3 is 15 residues. CDR1 is MNHEY, CDR2 SMNVEV, per germline (reference sequence). V was clipped by 2 bases and J by 2 bases, with 13 bases between them. CDR3 bases: TGTGCCAGCAGTTTAAGGGGGGGGAGTACCTACGAGCAGTACTTC. Translating gives CASSLRGGSTYEQYF.

The CDR3 DNA is TGTGCCAGCAGCTTAGAGGGGGGGGCAAGCTCCTACGAGCAGTACTTC. As protein: CASSLEGGASSYEQYF. The rearrangement links TRBV11-2 to TRBJ2-7; TRBD2 might be the D (7 bases). The CDR3 length is 16 residues. The germline gives CDR1 SGHAT, CDR2 FQNNGV. Trimming left V 0 bases short and J 0 bases short, with 12 bases between.

V gene TRBV14 combines with J gene TRBJ2-7; D uncertain. Germline CDR1 is SGHDN and CDR2 is FVKESK. The CDR3 has 16 amino acids. Trimming removed 0 bases at V and 4 bases at J, with 16 bases between. The CDR3 DNA reads as TGTGCCAGCAGCCAAGATTCTCGCTTCGCAGGTTACGAGCAGTACTTC. Amino acids: CASSQDSRFAGYEQYF.

This chain uses TRBV6-1 with TRBJ2-7; TRBD2 might be the D (7 bases). This CDR3 is built from 14 residues. Germline CDR1 and CDR2: MNHNS and SASEGT. With 2 bases removed from V and 2 bases from J, the gap between germline ends came to 10 bases. CDR3 region: CASSEWGGTYEQYF. CDR3 nucleotides: TGTGCCAGCAGTGAATGGGGGGGCACCTACGAGCAGTACTTC.

The chain has TRBV2 and TRBJ2-1; no reliable D call. The V gene lost 6 bases and the J gene lost 11 bases, with 8 bases spanning the gap. Per the germline V gene, CDR1 is SNHLY and CDR2 is FYNNEI. This CDR3 spans 10 amino acids. The CDR3 loop is CASSLSQQFF. CDR3 DNA: TGTGCCAGCAGCCTGTCTCAGCAGTTCTTC.

This sequence joins TRBV12-5 and TRBJ2-7, with D maybe TRBD1 (6 bases). The germline gives CDR1 LGHNT, CDR2 FRNRAP. The CDR3 contains 13 residues. Deletions cut 6 bases from V and 2 bases from J, with 11 bases between. CDR3 sequence reads: CASGPGTTYEQYF. The CDR3 bases are TGTGCTAGTGGCCCCGGGACAACCTACGAGCAGTACTTC.

This chain joins TRBV19 and TRBJ2-2; TRBD1 agrees at 7 bases. Trimming removed 4 bases from V and 1 base from J; junction bases left unmatched: 3. CDR3 size: 15 residues. CDR1 and CDR2 (germline): LNHDA, SQIVND (reference sequence). The CDR3 sequence: CASSTRDRNTGELFF. The CDR3 DNA reads as TGTGCCAGTAGTACCCGGGACAGGAACACCGGGGAGCTGTTTTTT.

On this clone itself: Other DNA sequences in the sample encode the same CDR3. V is TRBV6-4 and J is TRBJ2-3, with 10 nucleotides matching TRBD2. V gave up 5 bases and J gave up 0 bases; unmatched junction bases: 2. CDR1 is MRHNA and CDR2 is SNTAGT in the germline V gene. The CDR3 has 15 amino acids. CDR3 bases: TGTGCCAGCAGTCCGACTAGCGGGAGCACAGATACGCAGTATTTT. Its protein is CASSPTSGSTDTQYF.

About this clone itself: One end of the junction varies from germline; a read error may be responsible. This chain joins TRBV5-6 and TRBJ1-4; 8 nucleotides line up with TRBD1. CDR1 and CDR2 from the germline V gene are SGHDT and YYEEEE. The CDR3 is made up of 16 amino acids. The DNA of the CDR3 is TGTGCCAGCAGCGATGGACAGGGTGCAACTAATGAAAAACTGCTTTTT. This translates into CASSDGQGATNEKLLF.

The rearrangement joins TRBV4-1 to TRBJ2-7; 7 bases match TRBD2. Germline lookup yields CDR1 MGHRA and CDR2 YSYEKL. The trim removed 4 bases at V and 6 bases at J, leaving 6 bases unmatched. The CDR3 has 13 residues. The CDR3 protein is CASSPLLALEQYF. Written as DNA, the CDR3 is TGCGCCAGCAGCCCTCTACTAGCGCTCGAGCAGTACTTC.

The chain uses TRBV9 and TRBJ1-1; a possible D gene is TRBD1 (5 bases). V lost 3 bases, J lost 7 bases, and 16 bases lay in between. CDR1 SGDLS and CDR2 YYNGEE come from the germline V gene. The CDR3 length is 14 residues. CDR3 in amino acids: CASSGPQGLGEAFF. The CDR3 bases are TGTGCCAGCAGCGGTCCCCAGGGACTTGGTGAAGCTTTCTTT. Based on the CDR3 plus reference TRBV9 and TRBJ1-1, the full variable domain is DSGVTQTPKHLITATGQRVTLRCSPRSGDLSVYWYQQSLDQGLQFLIQYYNGEERAKGNILERFSAQQFPDLHSELNLSSLELGDSALYFCASSGPQGLGEAFFGQGTRLTVV.

This chain connects TRBV5-6 to TRBJ2-2, with 14 bases fitting TRBD2. J gave up 7 bases and V 3 bases, and 5 bases lay outside the gene matches. The CDR3 consists of 16 residues. Germline V lookup: CDR1 SGHDT, CDR2 YYEEEE. The CDR3 spells CASSWGLAGDSGELFF. For the CDR3, the DNA is TGTGCCAGCAGCTGGGGACTAGCGGGAGATAGCGGGGAGCTGTTTTTT.

V usage is TRBV5-6 and J usage is TRBJ2-7; D call uncertain. With 2 bases removed from V and 3 bases from J, the gap between germline ends came to 9 bases. The CDR3 spans 13 residues. Germline CDR1 SGHDT, CDR2 YYEEEE. CDR3 loop: CASSFGRYYEQYF. The CDR3 region has the DNA TGTGCCAGCAGCTTTGGCCGTTACTACGAGCAGTACTTC.

The chain has TRBV30 and TRBJ2-1; 11 bases are a match to TRBD2. In germline, CDR1 is GTSNPN, CDR2 SVGIG (reference sequence). The CDR3 runs 16 residues. With V trimmed by 1 base and J by 10 bases, 12 bases remained unmatched. CDR3 coding DNA: TGTGCCTGGAGTGACCCCGGGACTAGCGGAATCGGCGAGCAGTTCTTC. Encoded protein: CAWSDPGTSGIGEQFF.

This clone has only one observation. This chain links TRBV15 with TRBJ1-1; D gene ambiguous. Germline values: CDR1 LNHNV, CDR2 YYDKDF (reference sequence). This CDR3 region has 15 residues. V was shortened by 1 base and J by 7 bases, with 16 bases between the two germline ends. This chain's CDR3 is CATSRGGSGRDEAFF. Written as DNA, the CDR3 is TGTGCCACCAGCAGAGGAGGTTCTGGCCGGGATGAAGCTTTCTTT. The full variable domain, with the rest looked up from reference TRBV15 and TRBJ1-1, is DAMVIQNPRYQVTQFGKPVTLSCSQTLNHNVMYWYQQKSSQAPKLLFHYYDKDFNNEADTPDNFQSRRPNTSFCFLDIRSPGLGDTAMYLCATSRGGSGRDEAFFGQGTRLTVV.

V is TRBV7-2 and J is TRBJ2-2; the match to TRBD1 covers 12 bases. The CDR3 has 17 residues. V lost 2 bases and J lost 4; bases outside the gene matches: 5. CDR1 is SGHTA, CDR2 FQGNSA, per germline. This CDR3 is CASSLRDRGRVTGELFF. CDR3 nucleotide sequence: TGTGCCAGCAGCTTAAGGGACAGGGGGCGTGTCACCGGGGAGCTGTTTTTT.